Given below is one T cell receptor beta chain in context. This clone came up a few times. This receptor's antigen is unknown. Per-base qualities were not stored, and no clone one base away is much larger. Trimming accounts for 0 bases at V and 2 bases at J, while the number of junction bases matched to no gene is 6. Looking up the germline V gene (reference sequence) yields CDR1 GTSNPN and CDR2 SVGIG. Including the terminal cysteine and phenylalanine, the CDR3 comprises 16 residues. Of all the DNA, just the CDR3 is kept, 48 bases in frame from base 1. The entire amount of isolated RNA was reverse transcribed using the High Capacity cDNA Reverse Transcription Kit, so the sequenced TCRB transcripts were expressed ones. Deep immunoSEQ sequencing was applied to naive, central memory and regulatory T cell samples, giving an average of approximately 3.8 million total reads per sample. Sorted cells were lysed in RLT buffer and RNA was extracted with DNase-treated RNeasy Micro or Mini kits, depending on cell number. To prevent cross-contamination, every cell subset was processed on its own, while patient and healthy donor samples were processed together. TCRB sequences were amplified from cDNA with the immunoSEQ multiplex PCR, producing 87-bp fragments spanning the CDR3 region. The amplicons were sequenced using the Illumina HiSeq platform. Per the original workflow: Synthetic template baselines were used to correct PCR bias computationally, reads within Hamming distance 2 were collapsed, and singletons that could not be merged were discarded. By aligning reads against IMGT, V, D and J genes, CDR3 length, and insertions or deletions at six rearrangement sites were assigned. Clonotype counts were normalized to sorted cell number within each subset before computing true diversity and Gini coefficients with the tcR R package. The overlap coefficient, calculated on TCRB nucleotide sequences, was used to quantify repertoire sharing. As a proxy for the pre-selection repertoire, out-of-frame TCRB sequences from naive cells were analyzed. TCRdb took this table from immuneACCESS and kept in-frame rearrangements with V and J called. Such tables lack part of the clones; where checked against another copy, unresolved V genes explain under half of the gap, and the rest is unexplained. Clone size and V and J calls were adopted from that table, with D and trimming inferred from the DNA. A total of about 700,000 clones appear in this sample, about an eighth of them only once. The ten largest clones represent less than 0.025% of the sample.

This specimen belongs to a study of beta chain features in type 1 diabetes (dated by TCRdb to 2016 to 2018). The study in broad terms: Mean age, gender distribution, total cell number and subset yield did not differ between patients and healthy donors. The study compared TCRB repertoires of sorted circulating CD4+ T cell subsets between recently diagnosed type 1 diabetes patients and matched healthy donors. A total of 107,917,701 sorted cells were examined across all samples, and the number of cells per subset was strongly correlated with RNA yield. Whereas all 28 donors provided naive and central memory subsets, regulatory and stem cell-like memory subsets were isolated from just 8 patients and about 8 healthy donors. Paper-wide results and their limitations: Because small numbers of individuals were included in the HLA sub-analyses, any influence of HLA type on TCRB rearrangement was left unresolved. At VDJ recombination sites, type 1 diabetes patients had fewer insertions and more deleted nucleotides, which implies abnormalities in thymic rearrangement. A moderate but significant shortening of TCRB CDR3 length was observed in type 1 diabetes patients in all four CD4+ subsets. PCR might favor shorter templates, but patient and control samples were amplified and corrected together, so any skew would affect both groups equally. The naive, central memory and regulatory TCRB repertoires appeared to resemble one another more closely among patients than among healthy donors. Because cDNA was sequenced instead of genomic DNA, activated cells with high expression could be over-represented, although the groups did not differ in activation or CD3 levels.

From each donor, a single peripheral blood sample of about 116 mL on average was drawn into heparinised tubes. A BD FACSAria II was used to sort naive, central memory, regulatory and stem cell-like memory CD4+ T cells with a panel that included CD45RO, CCR7, CD25, CD127, CD95 and CD27. A purity above 98% was achieved for all sorted populations. PBMCs were separated immediately by Lymphoprep density gradient centrifugation and were stained directly, without being cultured. So that batch effects would be minimized, each experiment stained and sorted samples in pairs, pairing one healthy donor with one patient.

This chain is built from TRBV30 and TRBJ2-3, with TRBD2 identical over 9 junction bases. The specimen was naive CD4+ T cells from blood. Reading the label with the study, this specimen's cell subset or site is: true naive CD4+ T cells. The TCR was taken from a man aged 18 to 29 with type 1 diabetes. The DNA sequence reads TGTGCCTGGAGTGTGGGAAGCGGGGGGCCCACAGATACGCAGTATTTT. The encoded protein is CAWSVGSGGPTDTQYF.